Included here is one TCR beta chain sequence, with context. This sample is part of a study of blood T cells in healthy people across ages. A second about 7 to 11 cycle PCR used barcoded and J-beta primers. TCRdb reprocessed the 5' RACE reads with MiXCR, giving one entry per CDR3 protein. The sample holds about 1,800,000 distinct CDR3 sequences; approximately 30% are singletons and the top ten take 6.5% to 8.5%. CDR1 and CDR2 from the germline V gene are KGHSH and LQKENI. Germline trimming cut 4 bases from V and 7 bases from J; bases unmatched to any gene: 12. The CDR3 covers 17 residues. Material: blood. The chain employs TRBV18 and TRBJ2-7, with 14 bases matching TRBD2. This sequence originates from a woman aged 25 to 39 in good health. The CDR3 reads CASSLGLAGVDPGEQYF. The DNA for the CDR3 is TGTGCCAGCTCACTGGGACTAGCGGGAGTCGATCCGGGGGAGCAGTACTTC.